The 4 T cell receptor beta chains below come from one sample, sequenced in a study of blood T cell repertoires in COVID-19. Produced via immunoSEQ multiplex PCR; TCRdb's table is partial and in-frame only. The profile shows a few hundred thousand clones, 80% to 90% of them singletons. What was sequenced was PBMCs or T cells enriched from blood (not recorded which). These receptors were collected from a man younger than 40 who had recovered from COVID-19.

The CDR3 sequence: CAISVSGTGATNSGNTIYF. The CDR3, as DNA: TGTGCCATCAGTGTTTCCGGGACAGGGGCTACCAACTCTGGAAACACCATATATTTT. The V and J genes are TRBV10-3 and TRBJ1-3; 10 bases fit TRBD1. The CDR3 spans 19 residues. Germline trimming cut 4 bases from V and 0 bases from J; bases unmatched to any gene: 12. The V gene's germline CDR1 is ENHRY and CDR2 SYGVKD.

J is TRBJ2-5 and V is TRBV19; 9 bases fit TRBD1. The junction had 11 bases not matched to a gene; V was cut back by 5 bases and J by 7 bases. This CDR3 has 15 residues. Germline V gives CDR1 LNHDA, CDR2 SQIVND (reference sequence). The CDR3 region has the DNA TGTGCCAGTAGTCCCCGGGACAGGGATAGGAGGACCCAGTACTTC. Translating it yields CASSPRDRDRRTQYF.

The genes are TRBV3-1 (or the pseudogene TRBV3-2) and TRBJ2-7, with 14 bases aligning to TRBD2. With V trimmed by 3 bases and J by 3 bases, 10 bases remained unmatched. The CDR3 is 18 residues long. Germline loops: CDR1 LGHDT, CDR2 YNNKEL (reference sequence). CDR3 nucleotide sequence: TGTGCCAGCAGCCAGAGGACTAGCGGGGGGTATCCGAACTACGAGCAGTACTTC. As protein: CASSQRTSGGYPNYEQYF.

The chain uses TRBV19 and TRBJ2-2, with 12 bases fitting TRBD2. Trimming took 6 bases from V and 6 from J; bases not matched to a gene: 8. In germline, CDR1 is LNHDA, CDR2 SQIVND (reference sequence). The CDR3 runs to 16 residues. CDR3 sequence: CASSILAGGLSGELFF. The CDR3 DNA follows: TGTGCCAGTAGCATCCTAGCGGGGGGGCTTTCCGGGGAGCTGTTTTTT.